The T cell receptor beta chain described here comes from a study of T-cell reconstitution after alpha-beta-depleted transplantation in children. Preparing the TCRbeta library involved the use of unique molecular identifiers. Each CDR3 protein gets one entry after TCRdb re-called the PCR reads with MiXCR. The table includes about 610,000 distinct CDR3 sequences, roughly a tenth detected once. Germline CDR1 is SGHDN and CDR2 is FVKESK. This CDR3 comprises 13 residues. Trimming cost V 1 base and J 13 bases, with 17 bases left between them. This material consisted of PBMCs from the stem cell graft donor, taken from the stem cell graft. The receptor's source is a human donor who donated a stem cell graft to a child with acute myeloid leukemia. This chain joins TRBV14 and TRBJ2-7; D assignment may be TRBD1 or TRBD2 (5 bases each). In nucleotides, the CDR3 is TGTGCCAGCAGCCAAGGGTGGGGGACCCCCAGTTACTTC. Protein: CASSQGWGTPSYF.